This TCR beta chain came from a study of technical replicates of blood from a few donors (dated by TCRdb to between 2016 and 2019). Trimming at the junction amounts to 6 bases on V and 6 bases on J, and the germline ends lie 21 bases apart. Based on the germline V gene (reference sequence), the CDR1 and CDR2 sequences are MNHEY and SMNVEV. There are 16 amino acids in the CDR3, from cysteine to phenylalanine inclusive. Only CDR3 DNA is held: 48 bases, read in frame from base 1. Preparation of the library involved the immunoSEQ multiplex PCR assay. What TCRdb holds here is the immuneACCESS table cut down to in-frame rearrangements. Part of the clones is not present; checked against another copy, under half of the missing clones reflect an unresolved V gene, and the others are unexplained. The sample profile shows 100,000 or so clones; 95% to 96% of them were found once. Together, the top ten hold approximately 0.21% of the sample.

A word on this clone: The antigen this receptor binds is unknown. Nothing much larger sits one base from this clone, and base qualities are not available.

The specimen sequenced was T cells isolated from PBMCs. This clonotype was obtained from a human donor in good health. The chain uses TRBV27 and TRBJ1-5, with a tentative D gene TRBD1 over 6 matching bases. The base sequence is TGTGCCAGCAGCCTTAACTCGGGGAGGGGGAGTCAGCCCCAGCATTTT. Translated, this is CASSLNSGRGSQPQHF.